This TCR beta chain was observed in a study of cytomegalovirus exposure and HLA in healthy donors. The PCR used 60 Vbeta and 13 Jbeta primers. This table comes from immunoSEQ multiplex PCR, and its TCRdb copy is limited to in-frame clones, with some not included. The sample spans some 200,000 clones; the ten largest clones claim around 0.74%. Germline V gene sequence: CDR1 MNHEY, CDR2 SVGAGI. J was trimmed by 7 bases and V by 8 bases; bases with no gene match: 4. This CDR3 region has 13 residues. This receptor was taken from a boy aged 10-17 years in good health and CMV-seronegative. V usage is TRBV6-5 and J usage is TRBJ2-1, with TRBD1 matching over 11 bases. The sample comprised PBMCs. CDR3 sequence: CASGQGARNEQFF. The DNA of the CDR3 is TGTGCCAGCGGACAGGGGGCTCGGAATGAGCAGTTCTTC.